The T cell receptor (beta chain) described here comes from a study of cytomegalovirus exposure and HLA in healthy donors. Study context: The Caucasian-associated ancestry cluster contained approximately 81% of the roughly 370 genotyped donors.

CDR1 and CDR2 from the germline V gene are SQVTM and ANQGSEA. CDR3 length: 13 amino acids. Trimming removed 3 bases from V and 0 bases from J, with 3 bases in between. Primers for the PCR totalled 60 Vbeta and 13 Jbeta. This table comes from immunoSEQ multiplex PCR, and its TCRdb copy is limited to in-frame clones, with some not included. The sample yields about 140,000 clones, roughly 70% seen once. Study conclusions and caveats: It is likely that the observed cluster of highly shared sequence variants was a sequencing artifact.

Comments on this clone: Its target is unknown.

The chain carries TRBV29-1 and TRBJ2-6; D call uncertain. The receptor was isolated from a man aged 30 to 45 in good health and CMV-seronegative. The sequenced sample consisted of PBMCs. CDR3 sequence: CSVDRSGANVLTF. The CDR3 DNA reads as TGCAGCGTTGATCGCTCTGGGGCCAACGTCCTGACTTTC.